These T cell receptor beta chains were read from a single sample in a study of blood T cell repertoires in COVID-19. Here immunoSEQ multiplex PCR was the method, and the copy in TCRdb shows in-frame clones only, minus some. This repertoire shows 52,000 or so clones, approximately 91% found once; its top ten account for about 4%. The sample taken for sequencing was peripheral blood. All receptors come from a man aged 50-60 years with acute or convalescent COVID-19. Each CDR3 is given with its conserved first and last residue. A D gene is named only where the DNA matches it firmly. Clone size is stated in some rows and not others, as once, few, many or a class when expanded.

CDR3: CASSVVGGRAGDTQYF; J: TRBJ2-3; D: TRBD2; length: 16; V: TRBV9; size: -
CDR3: CASSPRTIGTDTQYF; J: TRBJ2-3; D: -; length: 15; V: TRBV18; size: once
CDR3: CASSIGEFYEQYF; J: TRBJ2-7; D: -; length: 13; V: TRBV19; size: -
CDR3: CASSPSSTEAFF; J: TRBJ1-1; D: -; length: 12; V: TRBV18; size: -
CDR3: CASSKEGGAYGYTF; J: TRBJ1-2; D: -; length: 14; V: TRBV21-1; size: -
CDR3: CASSSPPGETQYF; J: TRBJ2-5; D: -; length: 13; V: TRBV12-3/TRBV12-4; size: -
CDR3: CASSLSGTGRGYYGYTF; J: TRBJ1-2; D: -; length: 17; V: TRBV27; size: -
CDR3: CASSTTGDQPQHF; J: TRBJ1-5; D: -; length: 13; V: TRBV3-1/TRBV3-2; size: -
CDR3: CASSLSPGAGATGELFF; J: TRBJ2-2; D: TRBD2; length: 17; V: TRBV27; size: -
CDR3: CSYYRGNNEKLFF; J: TRBJ1-4; D: TRBD1; length: 13; V: TRBV29-1; size: -
CDR3: CASSYYRGSGELFF; J: TRBJ2-2; D: TRBD1; length: 14; V: TRBV6-5; size: -
CDR3: CASSPGLAGGSYEQYF; J: TRBJ2-7; D: TRBD2; length: 16; V: TRBV7-9; size: -
CDR3: CASSRHAPRTEGLGSPLHF; J: TRBJ1-6; D: -; length: 19; V: TRBV6-6; size: once
CDR3: CASSIQGLAAQETQYF; J: TRBJ2-5; D: TRBD2; length: 16; V: TRBV19; size: -
CDR3: CSARPLFGYTF; J: TRBJ1-2; D: -; length: 11; V: TRBV20-1; size: once
CDR3: CASSQVPSASGGTGELFF; J: TRBJ2-2; D: TRBD2; length: 18; V: TRBV3-1/TRBV3-2; size: -
CDR3: CASSGLAEGTDTQYF; J: TRBJ2-3; D: TRBD2; length: 15; V: TRBV2; size: -
CDR3: CASSKDRDPQETQYF; J: TRBJ2-5; D: TRBD1; length: 15; V: TRBV19; size: -
CDR3: CASSQDKTQYF; J: TRBJ2-5; D: -; length: 11; V: TRBV3-1/TRBV3-2; size: -
CDR3: CASGAPGLQYEQYF; J: TRBJ2-7; D: TRBD2; length: 14; V: TRBV12-5; size: -
CDR3: CATHEDRGYGYTF; J: TRBJ1-2; D: TRBD1; length: 13; V: TRBV6-5; size: -
CDR3: CASNPQGGDGYTF; J: TRBJ1-2; D: -; length: 13; V: TRBV12-3/TRBV12-4; size: -
CDR3: CASSLGVASGSNEQFF; J: TRBJ2-1; D: TRBD2; length: 16; V: TRBV5-1; size: -
CDR3: CASSSTGVGNTIYF; J: TRBJ1-3; D: TRBD1; length: 14; V: TRBV28; size: -
CDR3: CARSLGLAGGYENIQYF; J: TRBJ2-4; D: -; length: 17; V: TRBV7-5; size: few
CDR3: CASRRAGVSLGSYEQYF; J: TRBJ2-7; D: TRBD2; length: 17; V: TRBV19; size: -
CDR3: CASSALLGFEQYF; J: TRBJ2-7; D: -; length: 13; V: TRBV12-3/TRBV12-4; size: -
CDR3: CASSGRGRGNQGFYEQYF; J: TRBJ2-7; D: -; length: 18; V: TRBV10-2; size: -
CDR3: CASRLRGSDTQYF; J: TRBJ2-3; D: -; length: 13; V: TRBV11-3; size: -
CDR3: CASSLRDRAYEQYF; J: TRBJ2-7; D: TRBD1; length: 14; V: TRBV14; size: -
CDR3: CASSMTGGAQTQYF; J: TRBJ2-5; D: TRBD1; length: 14; V: TRBV7-2; size: -
CDR3: CASSGDNEQFF; J: TRBJ2-1; D: -; length: 11; V: TRBV2; size: -
CDR3: CASSEAGPDEQYF; J: TRBJ2-7; D: -; length: 13; V: TRBV6-1; size: -
CDR3: CASAPSGSANEQFF; J: TRBJ2-1; D: TRBD2; length: 14; V: TRBV25-1; size: -
CDR3: CASSLPQQGTNTEAFF; J: TRBJ1-1; D: TRBD1; length: 16; V: TRBV5-1; size: -
CDR3: CASSRAGQGGTYEQYF; J: TRBJ2-7; D: TRBD1; length: 16; V: TRBV11-2; size: -
CDR3: CASRVWDIFTGELFF; J: TRBJ2-2; D: -; length: 15; V: TRBV6-5; size: -
CDR3: CAISESLTGGTYEQYF; J: TRBJ2-7; D: TRBD1; length: 16; V: TRBV10-3; size: -
CDR3: CASSASGTKNIQYF; J: TRBJ2-4; D: -; length: 14; V: TRBV6-2/TRBV6-3; size: -
CDR3: CAISEGQGISPLHF; J: TRBJ1-6; D: TRBD1; length: 14; V: TRBV10-3; size: -